The clone carrying this TCR beta chain was recorded a few times. The antigen remains unidentified. The data were taken from a study of T-cell memory formation after mild COVID-19. Points from the study as a whole: Memory from before infection featured some responding clones, which suggests cross-reactive memory joined. Clones shrinking from day 15 to 85 showed even CD4/CD8 mixes; later expanders tilted CD4+.

V dropped 2 bases and J dropped 4 bases, with 16 bases sitting between them. CDR1 is SEHNR, CDR2 FQNEAQ, per germline (reference sequence). The CDR3 is made up of 16 amino acids. Each CDR3 protein is one row after TCRdb ran MiXCR on the 5' RACE reads. The profile shows 350,000 to 450,000 distinct CDR3 sequences, 15% to 25% of them singletons. The clonotype was recovered from an adult woman who had mild COVID-19 (a few samples of this study predate the infection). Cell type and time point are not known. The specimen was PBMCs or a T cell subset sorted from them (not recorded which). This chain connects TRBV7-9 to TRBJ2-3; D is possibly TRBD1 (6 bases). CDR3: CASSLWGLTGADTQYF. The CDR3 coding sequence is TGTGCCAGCAGCTTATGGGGGCTTACTGGAGCAGATACGCAGTATTTT.